The 27 T cell receptor beta chains below come from one sample, sequenced in a study of T cells in Graves' hyperthyroidism and ophthalmopathy. Amplification of TCR beta CDR3 regions used RNA as the template. HTBI primers drove first-round RT-PCR of the TCR CDR3. TCRdb passed the multiplex PCR reads through MiXCR, listing each CDR3 protein once. The profile covers about half a million distinct CDR3 sequences, with around 20% appearing a single time and around 27% taken by the ten largest. What was sequenced was blood. All receptors derive from a man aged 18 to 29 with Graves' hyperthyroidism.

This chain uses TRBV7-9 with TRBJ2-7, with D unclear. Germline CDR1 reads SEHNR; CDR2 reads FQNEAQ (reference sequence). The V gene lost 3 bases and the J gene lost 6 bases, with 12 bases spanning the gap. The CDR3 length is 13 residues. The chain's CDR3 is CASSLSRELEQYF. The CDR3 nucleotides read TGTGCCAGCAGCTTGTCTAGAGAGCTCGAGCAGTACTTC.

The J gene is TRBJ1-2, the V gene TRBV6-1; no firm D call. Germline assignment: CDR1 MNHNS and CDR2 SASEGT. The ends were cut back, 6 bases at V and 2 bases at J, with 13 bases in the middle. The length of the CDR3 is 14 residues. CDR3: CASRETGRNYGYTF. For the CDR3, the DNA is TGTGCCAGCAGGGAGACCGGACGGAACTATGGCTACACCTTC.

The chain joins TRBV6-1 to TRBJ1-5, with TRBD1 matching 10 bases. The CDR3 length is 15 residues. The trim removed 6 bases at V and 7 bases at J, leaving 9 bases unmatched. CDR1 and CDR2 (germline): MNHNS, SASEGT. The CDR3 sequence is CASRQGQGQRQPQHF. CDR3 DNA sequence: TGTGCCAGCAGACAGGGACAGGGGCAGAGGCAGCCCCAGCATTTT.

The chain has TRBV13 and TRBJ2-5, with 9 bases matching TRBD2. V trimming: 1 base; J trimming: 2 bases; junction bases outside the gene matches: 5. Germline V lookup: CDR1 PRHDT, CDR2 FYEKMQ (reference sequence). The CDR3 covers 16 residues. CDR3 sequence: CASSLVASGEQETQYF. The CDR3, as DNA: TGTGCCAGCAGCTTAGTGGCTAGCGGGGAACAAGAGACCCAGTACTTC.

This clonotype has ten or more counts. This rearrangement joins TRBV10-3 to TRBJ1-2, with 7 nucleotides matching TRBD1. V gave up 4 bases and J gave up 7 bases; unmatched junction bases: 12. The CDR3 runs 15 residues. Germline V gives CDR1 ENHRY, CDR2 SYGVKD. CDR3: CAISGGGDREFGYTF. The CDR3 DNA sequence: TGTGCCATCAGTGGCGGGGGGGACAGAGAGTTTGGCTACACCTTC.

This rearrangement joins TRBV30 to TRBJ2-7; D ambiguous. V lost 0 bases and J 9 bases, leaving 15 bases between the germline ends. Germline assignment: CDR1 GTSNPN and CDR2 SVGIG (reference sequence). The CDR3 is made up of 13 amino acids. The CDR3 DNA follows: TGTGCCTGGAGTGTACCCTCCCAGGTCAGGCAGTACTTC. It yields the protein CAWSVPSQVRQYF.

In this sample, this clonotype turned up many times. The chain joins TRBV6-5 to TRBJ2-5; a weak D match, TRBD2 (7 bases). The germline V gene has CDR1 MNHEY and CDR2 SVGAGI. The germline V and J ends were trimmed by 2 bases and 5 bases, with 21 bases remaining between them. The CDR3 has 17 residues. The CDR3 protein is CASSYKRGAIAGETQYF. CDR3 nucleotides: TGTGCCAGCAGTTACAAACGGGGGGCAATAGCTGGGGAGACCCAGTACTTC.

The sample holds many counts of this clonotype. The gene calls are TRBV19 and TRBJ1-3; D might be TRBD1 (5 bases). Trimming cost V 5 bases and J 1 base, with 9 bases left between them. This CDR3 has 14 residues. Germline CDR1 and CDR2: LNHDA and SQIVND (reference sequence). The chain's CDR3 is CASSDSRSGNTIYF. CDR3 DNA: TGTGCCAGTAGTGACAGTCGGTCTGGAAACACCATATATTTT. The whole variable domain, remainder taken from reference TRBV19 and TRBJ1-3, is DGGITQSPKYLFRKEGQNVTLSCEQNLNHDAMYWYRQDPGQGLRLIYYSQIVNDFQKGDIAEGYSVSREKKESFPLTVTSAQKNPTAFYLCASSDSRSGNTIYFGEGSWLTVV.

This clonotype was found many times. This chain connects TRBV15 to TRBJ1-2, with 7 bases aligning to TRBD1. V was clipped by 1 base and J by 0 bases; unmatched bases: 11. CDR1 and CDR2 (germline): LNHNV, YYDKDF (reference sequence). The CDR3 totals 18 residues. The CDR3 sequence is CATSRAEDRSPSNYGYTF. The CDR3, as DNA: TGTGCCACCAGCAGAGCTGAGGACAGGAGCCCTTCTAACTATGGCTACACCTTC.

This clonotype was picked up a small number of times. V and J are TRBV6-2 or TRBV6-3 and TRBJ1-1; weak D call: TRBD1 (6 bases). Looked up from germline, CDR1 is MNHEY and CDR2 is SVGEGT. V was pared by 7 bases and J by 0 bases, with 15 bases between. The CDR3 has 15 amino acids. CDR3 loop: CASTPRTAVNTEAFF. The CDR3, as DNA: TGTGCCAGCACCCCAAGGACAGCCGTGAACACTGAAGCTTTCTTT.

This clonotype was counted at least ten times. The gene calls are TRBV5-1 and TRBJ2-2; D remains unclear. The CDR3 extends over 14 amino acids. Germline V gene sequence: CDR1 SGHRS, CDR2 YFSETQ. V lost 2 bases, J lost 5 bases, and 10 bases lay in between. As DNA, the CDR3 is TGCGCCAGCAGCTTTCTTCTGTGGACCGGGGAGCTGTTTTTT. Translating it yields CASSFLLWTGELFF. Full variable domain (outside the CDR3, taken from reference TRBV5-1 and TRBJ2-2): KAGVTQTPRYLIKTRGQQVTLSCSPISGHRSVSWYQQTPGQGLQFLFEYFSETQRNKGNFPGRFSGRQFSNSRSEMNVSTLELGDSALYLCASSFLLWTGELFFGEGSRLTVL.

In its sample, this clonotype was seen many times. The gene calls are TRBV10-1 and TRBJ2-2; 7 bases align to TRBD1. The J segment lost 1 base and the V segment lost 4 bases, leaving 3 bases of the junction unmatched. This CDR3 spans 15 amino acids. Germline V gene lookup returns CDR1 WNHNN and CDR2 SYGVQD (reference sequence). In DNA form, the CDR3 reads TGCGCCAGCAGTGCTGGGACAGTGAACACCGGGGAGCTGTTTTTT. The encoded protein is CASSAGTVNTGELFF.

This clonotype has just a few counts. The chain couples TRBV19 to TRBJ2-7; 8 bases align to TRBD1. The CDR3 spans 15 residues. With 4 bases clipped from V and 3 bases from J, the junction kept 8 bases outside the gene matches. The V gene's germline CDR1 is LNHDA and CDR2 SQIVND (reference sequence). Here the CDR3 reads CASSTTGQGNYEQYF. CDR3 sequence (DNA): TGTGCCAGTAGTACCACCGGACAGGGTAACTACGAGCAGTACTTC.

The chain recombines TRBV6-2 or TRBV6-3 with TRBJ2-6; maybe TRBD1 (6 bases). V was shortened by 3 bases and J by 3 bases, with 12 bases between the two germline ends. The CDR3 is 16 amino acids. Per germline, CDR1 MNHEY and CDR2 SVGEGT. CDR3 in amino acids: CASSYQGRGGANVLTF. CDR3 DNA sequence: TGTGCCAGCAGTTATCAGGGGCGCGGTGGGGCCAACGTCCTGACTTTC.

At least ten counts were recorded for this clonotype. V gene TRBV12-3 or TRBV12-4 combines with J gene TRBJ1-5, with D perhaps TRBD1 (5 bases). Trimming removed 5 bases from V and 5 bases from J, with 10 bases in between. This CDR3 spans 13 amino acids. CDR3 DNA: TGTGCCAGCAGTCCGGGACGACATCAGCCCCAGCATTTT. Translated: CASSPGRHQPQHF.

This clonotype showed up just a few times. J is TRBJ1-5 and V is TRBV2; tentatively, D is TRBD1 (5 bases). This CDR3 region has 15 residues. With 3 bases removed from V and 9 bases from J, the gap between germline ends came to 18 bases. Germline V gene data show CDR1 as SNHLY and CDR2 as FYNNEI. This chain's CDR3 is CASSEGMGVFRPQHF. The CDR3 region has the DNA TGTGCCAGCAGTGAGGGGATGGGGGTCTTTAGGCCCCAGCATTTT.

This clonotype was counted a few times. The chain's CDR3 is CASSQDSRDRGVYEQYF. Here the CDR3 DNA reads TGCGCCAGCAGCCAAGACTCAAGGGACAGGGGCGTCTACGAGCAGTACTTC. The chain joins TRBV4-1 to TRBJ2-7; TRBD1 agrees at 10 bases. This CDR3 is 17 amino acids long. The germline CDR1 and CDR2 sequences are MGHRA and YSYEKL. Germline trimming cut 0 bases from V and 3 bases from J; bases unmatched to any gene: 8.

This clonotype appeared many times. The chain combines TRBV20-1 with TRBJ1-2, with TRBD1 matching over 7 bases. Germline CDR1 is DFQATT and CDR2 is SNEGSKA (reference sequence). V lost 3 bases to trimming and J lost 4 bases; unmatched junction nucleotides: 8. CDR3 length: 14 amino acids. For the CDR3, the DNA is TGCAGTGCTAGGACAGGGTTTTTCGGCTATGGCTACACCTTC. Translation gives CSARTGFFGYGYTF.

In this sample, this clonotype turned up many times. V gene TRBV12-3 or TRBV12-4 combines with J gene TRBJ2-7; TRBD1 agrees at 7 bases. The V segment lost 5 bases and the J segment 6 bases; nucleotides outside the gene matches: 13. The CDR3 loop spans 15 amino acids. In DNA, the CDR3 is TGTGCCAGCAGTATCGGGACAGTCTGTCCGTGCGAGCAGTACTTC. As protein: CASSIGTVCPCEQYF.

CDR3 bases: TGTGCCAGCAGTGACGCCGGACTCCACACCGGGGAGCTGTTTTTT. Translation: CASSDAGLHTGELFF. This chain uses TRBV6-1 with TRBJ2-2; D is possibly TRBD2 (5 bases). The CDR3 contains 15 residues. V was cut by 3 bases and J by 3 bases, with 11 bases left in between. Germline values: CDR1 MNHNS, CDR2 SASEGT.

This clonotype has at least ten counts. The genes are TRBV27 and TRBJ2-5; D gene uncertain. This CDR3 has 16 residues. Germline CDR1 is MNHEY and CDR2 is SMNVEV (reference sequence). The V gene lost 4 bases and the J gene lost 2 bases, with 17 bases spanning the gap. In DNA, the CDR3 is TGTGCCAGCAGTTCCCAATGGGCAGCCTTACAAGAGACCCAGTACTTC. This translates into CASSSQWAALQETQYF.

The chain employs TRBV28 and TRBJ1-1; no definite D call. V was clipped by 3 bases and J by 6 bases, with 11 bases between them. Germline values: CDR1 MDHEN, CDR2 SYDVKM. The CDR3 has 13 amino acids. The CDR3 loop is CASSLRQLAEAFF. DNA for the CDR3: TGTGCCAGCAGTTTGAGGCAGCTTGCTGAAGCTTTCTTT.

This clonotype has at least ten counts. The CDR3 coding sequence is TGTGCCAGCAGCTTAGCCTTCGGACAGGGCCCATATGGCTACACCTTC. It specifies CASSLAFGQGPYGYTF. This chain uses TRBV7-2 with TRBJ1-2; 8 nucleotides line up with TRBD1. The CDR3 has 16 amino acids. With V trimmed by 0 bases and J by 5 bases, 8 bases remained unmatched. From germline, CDR1 is SGHTA and CDR2 FQGNSA.

This chain links TRBV13 with TRBJ1-5; TRBD1 agrees at 7 bases. The CDR3 has 15 amino acids. Germline V gene sequence: CDR1 PRHDT, CDR2 FYEKMQ (reference sequence). Trimming cost V 4 bases and J 7 bases; bases outside gene matches: 10. Written as DNA, the CDR3 is TGTGCCAGCAGCTACCGTTCAGGGGGACGGCAGCCCCAGCATTTT. It is translated as CASSYRSGGRQPQHF.

This clonotype was seen repeatedly, ten times or more. This chain links TRBV6-1 with TRBJ2-7, with 8 positions matching TRBD1. Germline V CDR1 and CDR2: MNHNS, SASEGT. Trimming took 7 bases from V and 5 from J; bases not matched to a gene: 7. The CDR3 has 13 amino acids. This CDR3 reads CASTRTGTHEQYF. For the CDR3, the DNA is TGTGCCAGCACCCGGACAGGGACCCACGAGCAGTACTTC.

This clonotype was recorded at least ten times. V gene TRBV2 combines with J gene TRBJ1-1, with a possible D match to TRBD1 (6 bases). Germline CDR1 SNHLY, CDR2 FYNNEI. Deletions cut 6 bases from V and 6 bases from J, with 14 bases between. The CDR3 runs 13 residues. The CDR3 reads CASSVVGGPEAFF. DNA for the CDR3: TGTGCCAGCAGCGTCGTCGGGGGCCCTGAAGCTTTCTTT.

As to this clonotype: Given a much more abundant clone one base away, this may be a read error. Here the CDR3 reads CASSAGTRNTGELFF. CDR3 nucleotides: TGTGCCAGCAGTGCCGGGACACGGAACACCGGGGAGCTGTTTTTT. The chain links TRBV2 to TRBJ2-2; perhaps TRBD1 as D (6 bases). Trimming took off 4 bases at V and 1 base at J, with 10 bases between the two ends. CDR3 length equals 15 residues. CDR1 and CDR2 (germline): SNHLY, FYNNEI.